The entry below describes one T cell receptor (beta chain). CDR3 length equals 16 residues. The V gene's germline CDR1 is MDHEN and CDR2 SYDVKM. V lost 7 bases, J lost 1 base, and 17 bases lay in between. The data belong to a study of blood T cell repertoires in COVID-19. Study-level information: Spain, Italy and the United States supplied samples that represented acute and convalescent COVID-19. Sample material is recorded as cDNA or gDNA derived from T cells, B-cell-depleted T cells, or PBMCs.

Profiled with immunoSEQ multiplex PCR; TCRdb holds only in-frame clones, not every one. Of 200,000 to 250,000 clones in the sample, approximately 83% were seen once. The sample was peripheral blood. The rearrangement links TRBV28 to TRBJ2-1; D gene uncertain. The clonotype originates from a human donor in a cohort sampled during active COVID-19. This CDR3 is CASTRRMGASYNEQFF. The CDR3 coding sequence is TGTGCCAGCACTCGACGGATGGGCGCTTCCTACAATGAGCAGTTCTTC.